The entry below describes one TCR beta chain. The source of the sample is a study of beta chain features in type 1 diabetes. Every bit of the isolated RNA underwent reverse transcription, so sequencing read expressed TCRB transcripts. Profiled with immunoSEQ multiplex PCR; TCRdb holds only in-frame clones, not every one. Here the sample spans about 900,000 clones, roughly 15% being singletons. This sequence was found in a woman under 30 in good health. What was sequenced was naive CD4+ T cells from blood.

In DNA form, the CDR3 reads TGTGCCAGCAGCTCCGTCCGACACAACAACTATGGCTACACCTTC. This translates into CASSSVRHNNYGYTF. The chain carries TRBV6-5 and TRBJ1-2; D unresolved. From germline, CDR1 is MNHEY and CDR2 SVGAGI. This CDR3 is 15 amino acids long. The ends were cut back, 6 bases at V and 2 bases at J, with 16 bases in the middle.